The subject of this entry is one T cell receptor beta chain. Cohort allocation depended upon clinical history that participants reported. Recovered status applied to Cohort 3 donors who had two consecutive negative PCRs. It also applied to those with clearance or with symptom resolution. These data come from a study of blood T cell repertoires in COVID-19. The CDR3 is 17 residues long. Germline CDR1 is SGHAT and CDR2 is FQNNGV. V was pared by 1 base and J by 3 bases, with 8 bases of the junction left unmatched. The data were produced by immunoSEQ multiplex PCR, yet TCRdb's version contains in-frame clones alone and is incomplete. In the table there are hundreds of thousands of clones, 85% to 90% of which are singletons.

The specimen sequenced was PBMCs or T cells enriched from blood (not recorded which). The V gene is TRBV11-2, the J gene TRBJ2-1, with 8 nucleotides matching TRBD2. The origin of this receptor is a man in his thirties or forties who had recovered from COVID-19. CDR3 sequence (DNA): TGTGCCAGCAGCTTAGTGGTCGGGAGGGCCGACTACAATGAGCAGTTCTTC. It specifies CASSLVVGRADYNEQFF.